This record concerns one TCR beta chain sequence. Antigen specificity is unknown. The data originate from a study of graft-versus-host responses after intestinal transplantation. On the study more broadly: Recipients underwent multivisceral, liver-intestinal, or isolated intestinal transplants.

Whole-study findings and limits: Detected in recipient marrow were GvH clones, some of which were first observed in ileum or blood.

Using immunoSEQ multiplex PCR, the repertoire was profiled, and TCRdb retains in-frame clones only, with some absent. The table has approximately 99,000 clones, roughly 89% seen once. The J segment lost 8 bases and the V segment lost 3 bases, leaving 15 bases of the junction unmatched. The germline gives CDR1 LNHDA, CDR2 SQIVND (reference sequence). The CDR3 covers 16 residues. The clonotype comes from a human donor who was the organ donor for an intestinal transplant. This chain uses TRBV19 with TRBJ1-2, with 7 bases lining up with TRBD1. Sequencing used unstimulated CD4+ T cells sorted from spleen or lymph node cells, obtained before transplant. The chain's CDR3 is CASSISPLAQGQGYTF. In DNA, the CDR3 is TGTGCCAGTAGTATTTCGCCTTTGGCACAGGGGCAAGGCTACACCTTC.